A selection of T cell receptor beta chains follows, all from one sample in a study of CD8 T cells in Susac syndrome. TCRdb re-called the immunoSEQ multiplex PCR reads with MiXCR, one entry per CDR3 protein. The sample lists some 190,000 distinct CDR3 sequences, 90% to 97% occurring once. Sequenced sample: CD4+ T cells from PBMCs. Receptors were obtained from a human donor with multiple sclerosis. Each CDR3 is given with its conserved first and last residue. A D gene is named only where the DNA matches it firmly. A row's size may be missing; if present it is once, few, many or a size class.

>.|TRBJ2-3|TRBV20-1|.
TGCAGTGCAATTAAGGGAACAGATACGCAGTATTTT
CSAIKGTDTQYF
>TRBD2|TRBJ2-3|TRBV20-1|.
TGCAGTGCTAGTGGACTAGCAGATACGCAGTATTTT
CSASGLADTQYF
>.|TRBJ2-7|TRBV5-1|.
TGCGCCAGCAGCTCGCCGGAGGGATACGAGCAGTACTTC
CASSSPEGYEQYF
>.|TRBJ2-7|TRBV18|.
TGTGCCAGCTCAGCATCCCACGAGCAGTACTTC
CASSASHEQYF
>TRBD1|TRBJ1-6|TRBV6-1|.
TGTGCCATCAGTGAGGGGGCGTCCGGATATAATTCACCCCTCCACTTT
CAISEGASGYNSPLHF
>.|TRBJ2-7|TRBV30|.
TGTGCCTGGAGTGTAAGGGCTTGGAACGAGCAGTACTTC
CAWSVRAWNEQYF
>.|TRBJ1-1|TRBV5-1|.
TGCGCCAGCAGCTCGGATGTGGGGGCGAACACTGAAGCTTTCTTT
CASSSDVGANTEAFF
>.|TRBJ1-2|TRBV20-1|once
TGCAGTGCCACACCTACGGCAGGGAAATATGGCTACACCTTC
CSATPTAGKYGYTF
>.|TRBJ2-5|TRBV5-1|.
TGCGCCAGCAGCTTTCCCGGGGGGACAGATCAGACCCAGTACTTC
CASSFPGGTDQTQYF
>TRBD1|TRBJ1-5|TRBV27|.
TGTGCCAGCGGCTGGACAGGGGGCTGGCAGCCCCAGCATTTT
CASGWTGGWQPQHF
>TRBD1|TRBJ1-5|TRBV11-1|.
TGTGCCAGCAGCCCCGAGGGGGCGGATCAGCCCCAGCATTTT
CASSPEGADQPQHF
>.|TRBJ2-5|TRBV5-4|.
TGTGCCAGCAGCTCGACCGGTTCCCTTCGGACCCAGTACTTC
CASSSTGSLRTQYF
>.|TRBJ2-7|TRBV5-4|.
TGTGCCAGCAGCTTGGGGGAAGTCTACGAGCAGTACTTC
CASSLGEVYEQYF
>.|TRBJ2-1|TRBV6-1|.
TGTGCCAGCAGTGATTTAGTCAATGAGCAGTTCTTC
CASSDLVNEQFF
>TRBD1|TRBJ1-2|TRBV15|.
TGTGCCACCAGCAGAGGACAGGGGTTGGGCTACACCTTC
CATSRGQGLGYTF
>.|TRBJ2-7|TRBV6-1|.
TGTGCCAGCAGTGTTCGGGTCCCTTCCTACGAGCAGTACTTC
CASSVRVPSYEQYF
>.|TRBJ1-5|TRBV20-1|.
TGCAGTGCTAGGAGGGGTCAGCCCCAGCATTTT
CSARRGQPQHF
>.|TRBJ1-5|TRBV30|once
TGTGCCTGGACGGGCGGGGGACCCTCTAGCGGCAATCAGCCCCAGCATTTT
CAWTGGGPSSGNQPQHF
>TRBD2|TRBJ2-3|TRBV6-4|.
TGTGCCAGCAGTGAAGGACTAGCGGGAGATACGCAGTATTTT
CASSEGLAGDTQYF
>.|TRBJ2-5|TRBV4-3|.
TGCGCCAGCAGCCAAGAGGTCTTCTGGGAGACCCAGTACTTC
CASSQEVFWETQYF
>.|TRBJ2-1|TRBV7-9|.
TGTGCCAGCAGCTTCGTCCGGGGGCCCTACAATGAGCAGTTCTTC
CASSFVRGPYNEQFF
>.|TRBJ1-1|TRBV30|few
TGTGCCTGGAGGAGGCCAAACACTGAAGCTTTCTTT
CAWRRPNTEAFF
>.|TRBJ1-5|TRBV3-1|.
TGTGCCAGCAGCCACGGACGCAATCAGCCCCAGCATTTT
CASSHGRNQPQHF
>.|TRBJ1-2|TRBV5-1|.
TGCGCCAGCAGCTCCGTGGACCGTGGTGACTATGGCTACACCTTC
CASSSVDRGDYGYTF
>.|TRBJ2-7|TRBV3-1|.
TGTGCCAGCAGCAACCAGGGTGGGTCCTACGAGCAGTACTTC
CASSNQGGSYEQYF
>.|TRBJ1-1|TRBV25-1|.
TGTGCCAGCAGTGAATCTACAAGGTTCGGGGACCGGAACACTGAAGCTTTCTTT
CASSESTRFGDRNTEAFF
>.|TRBJ1-4|TRBV12-5|.
TGTGCTAGTGGATCAGTATGGGGGGAGAATGAAAAACTGTTTTTT
CASGSVWGENEKLFF
>.|TRBJ1-6|TRBV13|.
TGTGCCAGCAGCTTAAGTTTGGGGAATTCACCCCTCCACTTT
CASSLSLGNSPLHF
>TRBD1|TRBJ1-6|TRBV15|.
TGTGCCACTTCTAGATCTTTTGGACAGGAATCTTATAATTCACCCCTCCACTTT
CATSRSFGQESYNSPLHF
>.|TRBJ2-5|TRBV11-3|.
TGTGCCAGCAGCCCGTATACTGTCGGCGGGCGGGAGACCCAGTACTTC
CASSPYTVGGRETQYF
>TRBD1|TRBJ2-7|TRBV30|.
TGTGCCTGGAGAGCGTTCGGGACAGATACTTCCTACGAGCAGTACTTC
CAWRAFGTDTSYEQYF
>TRBD1|TRBJ1-5|TRBV2|once
TGTGCCAGCCAAGACAGGGGGCTTCAGCCCCAGCATTTT
CASQDRGLQPQHF
>.|TRBJ2-3|TRBV29-1|.
TGCAGCGTTGATCAACAGGGAGTAACAGATACGCAGTATTTT
CSVDQQGVTDTQYF
>TRBD2|TRBJ2-7|TRBV11-2|.
TGTGCCAGCAGCCAGGCGGCGGGGGGACGGCACGAGCAGTACTTC
CASSQAAGGRHEQYF
>.|TRBJ2-5|TRBV10-3|.
TGTGCCATCAGTGATCAGAGGCTCCAAGAGACCCAGTACTTC
CAISDQRLQETQYF
>.|TRBJ2-7|TRBV13|.
TGTGCCAGCAGCCGTCGACGGATGGCTAACGAGCAGTACTTC
CASSRRRMANEQYF
>.|TRBJ2-6|TRBV2|.
TGTGCCAGCAGTGAAGTGTGGTCTGGGGCCAACGTCCTGACTTTC
CASSEVWSGANVLTF
>TRBD2|TRBJ2-4|TRBV30|.
TGTGCCTGGGTTGCCGGGACTAGCGGGGGTCTAGCCAAAAACATTCAGTACTTC
CAWVAGTSGGLAKNIQYF
>.|TRBJ2-1|TRBV29-1|.
TGCAGCGTTTTGAGGGGGGCGGGTTACAATGAGCAGTTCTTC
CSVLRGAGYNEQFF
>TRBD2|TRBJ2-3|TRBV20-1|.
TGCAGTGGGCCCCTAGCGGGGACAGATACGCAGTATTTT
CSGPLAGTDTQYF
>.|TRBJ2-6|TRBV6-1|.
TGTGCCAGCAGCTCCTTCCGACTTGACTCTGGGGCCAACGTCCTGACTTTC
CASSSFRLDSGANVLTF
>TRBD1|TRBJ2-5|TRBV29-1|.
TGCAGCGCTCCAGCCTTTATAGACAGGGAAGAGACCCAGTACTTC
CSAPAFIDREETQYF
>.|TRBJ2-7|TRBV29-1|.
TGCAGCGTCTCAAGCTCCTACGAGCAGTACTTC
CSVSSSYEQYF
>.|TRBJ1-5|TRBV25-1|.
TGTGCCAGCAGTGACGGCGGGCAGCCCCAGCATTTT
CASSDGGQPQHF
>TRBD1|TRBJ2-7|TRBV29-1|.
TGCAGCGTTACCCGGGACAGCTCCTACGAGCAGTACTTC
CSVTRDSSYEQYF
>.|TRBJ1-1|TRBV4-1|.
TGCGCCAGCAGCCAAGCGGGGATGAACACTGAAGCTTTCTTT
CASSQAGMNTEAFF